This is a list of T cell receptor beta chains from one sample in a study of T cell repertoires and HLA-DP antigens. For these receptors, no antigen is known. This table comes from immunoSEQ multiplex PCR, and its TCRdb copy is limited to in-frame clones, with some not included. The table shows about 120,000 clones, with more than 85% occurring only once. The sequenced material came from CD4+ T cells from PBMCs. The receptors shown here come from a woman aged 18-29 years in good health and CMV-seronegative. Each CDR3 is given with its conserved first and last residue. D genes are given only for firm matches. Clone size is not always given. Where it is, it says once, few, many or a class for expanded clones.

clone size	D gene	V gene	J gene	CDR3 protein	CDR3 DNA
.	TRBD1	TRBV19	TRBJ2-1	CASRIRDRGPNEQFF	TGTGCCAGTAGGATCCGGGACAGGGGGCCAAATGAGCAGTTCTTC
.	.	TRBV18	TRBJ2-3	CASSRTGLRASTDTQYF	TGTGCCAGCTCACGGACTGGACTACGAGCTAGCACAGATACGCAGTATTTT
.	.	TRBV6-5	TRBJ2-2	CASSPRDGNTGELFF	TGTGCCAGCAGTCCCCGGGACGGGAACACCGGGGAGCTGTTTTTT
.	TRBD2	TRBV11-2	TRBJ2-1	CASSLDQGLAGGNEQFF	TGTGCCAGCAGCTTAGATCAAGGACTAGCGGGAGGAAATGAGCAGTTCTTC
.	.	TRBV14	TRBJ2-2	CASSPAGTGTGELFF	TGTGCCAGCAGCCCAGCTGGGACGGGCACCGGGGAGCTGTTTTTT
.	.	TRBV6-5	TRBJ2-7	CASSGRDPSYEQYF	TGTGCCAGCAGTGGTCGGGACCCCTCCTACGAGCAGTACTTC
.	.	TRBV28	TRBJ2-2	CASSLLWRDAGELFF	TGTGCCAGCAGTTTACTGTGGCGGGACGCCGGGGAGCTGTTTTTT
.	TRBD1	TRBV4-1	TRBJ1-6	CASSPPGGNSPLHF	TGCGCCAGCAGCCCCCCAGGGGGTAATTCACCCCTCCACTTT
once	.	TRBV29-1	TRBJ1-2	CSVAEDVYGYTF	TGCAGCGTTGCCGAGGACGTCTATGGCTACACCTTC
once	.	TRBV6-6	TRBJ2-7	CASTWSGSRSYEQYF	TGTGCCAGCACCTGGAGTGGGTCACGATCCTACGAGCAGTACTTC
.	.	TRBV5-4	TRBJ1-1	CASSWGRDLTEAFF	TGTGCCAGCAGCTGGGGACGGGACTTAACTGAAGCTTTCTTT
.	TRBD2	TRBV9	TRBJ2-3	CASSVVLAGADTQYF	TGTGCCAGCAGCGTAGTACTAGCGGGGGCAGATACGCAGTATTTT
.	.	TRBV7-6	TRBJ1-5	CASSLHPRGRRNQPQHF	TGTGCCAGCAGCTTACACCCCCGGGGTAGACGCAATCAGCCCCAGCATTTT
medium-sized	.	TRBV6-5	TRBJ1-1	CASRVRANTEAFF	TGTGCCAGCAGAGTCCGGGCGAACACTGAAGCTTTCTTT
.	.	TRBV5-5	TRBJ2-3	CASSLVATPQYF	TGTGCCAGCAGCTTGGTGGCCACCCCTCAGTATTTT
.	.	TRBV12-5	TRBJ2-1	CASGPALIERDYNEQFF	TGTGCTAGTGGCCCCGCGTTGATTGAGAGGGACTACAATGAGCAGTTCTTC
.	.	TRBV6-1	TRBJ1-2	CASRDRFYGYTF	TGTGCCAGCAGAGACAGATTCTATGGCTACACCTTC
once	TRBD1	TRBV7-9	TRBJ1-4	CASSQGQGGEKLFF	TGTGCCAGCAGCCAAGGACAGGGTGGTGAAAAACTGTTTTTT
few	.	TRBV21-1	TRBJ1-1	CARGGKRTEAFF	TGTGCCAGGGGGGGCAAGCGCACTGAAGCTTTCTTT
.	TRBD1	TRBV9	TRBJ1-3	CASSVVTGGAGYGPIYF	TGTGCCAGCAGCGTAGTGACAGGGGGCGCAGGTTATGGCCCCATATATTTT
.	.	TRBV11-3	TRBJ2-2	CASSSHTTTGELFF	TGTGCCAGCAGTTCCCATACGACGACCGGGGAGCTGTTTTTT
once	TRBD2	TRBV10-2	TRBJ2-1	CASSGSGMEQFF	TGCGCCAGCAGCGGTAGCGGGATGGAGCAGTTCTTC
.	TRBD1	TRBV5-6	TRBJ1-2	CASSAARDRGSYGYTF	TGTGCCAGCAGCGCCGCCCGGGACAGGGGCTCCTATGGCTACACCTTC
few	TRBD2	TRBV28	TRBJ2-1	CASIVGGAYNEQFF	TGTGCCAGCATAGTGGGGGGGGCCTACAATGAGCAGTTCTTC
.	.	TRBV7-2	TRBJ1-5	CASSLGRPTNQPQHF	TGTGCCAGCAGCTTGGGACGCCCTACAAATCAGCCCCAGCATTTT
.	.	TRBV7-8	TRBJ2-1	CASSLALMGQGPYNEQFF	TGTGCCAGCAGCTTAGCGCTAATGGGGCAGGGCCCCTACAATGAGCAGTTCTTC
.	.	TRBV7-3	TRBJ2-1	CASSLSAYNEQFF	TGTGCCAGCAGCCTCTCCGCCTACAATGAGCAGTTCTTC
.	.	TRBV28	TRBJ2-4	CASSLNPPSIQYF	TGTGCCAGCAGTTTAAATCCCCCGAGCATTCAGTACTTC
.	TRBD2	TRBV7-6	TRBJ2-1	CASSLGQRGGRDEQFF	TGTGCCAGCAGCTTAGGGCAGCGGGGGGGCCGGGATGAGCAGTTCTTC
.	.	TRBV18	TRBJ1-4	CASSPRTVRGVEKLFF	TGTGCCAGCTCACCGCGGACAGTACGGGGGGTAGAAAAACTGTTTTTT
.	.	TRBV6-6	TRBJ1-4	CASSRGSSNEKLFF	TGTGCCAGCAGTCGGGGAAGTAGTAATGAAAAACTGTTTTTT
.	TRBD2	TRBV5-1	TRBJ2-2	CASTPTSGGRDTGELFF	TGCGCCAGCACCCCCACTAGCGGGGGGCGGGACACCGGGGAGCTGTTTTTT
.	.	TRBV18	TRBJ2-2	CASSPTSTGELFF	TGTGCCAGCTCACCAACGAGCACCGGGGAGCTGTTTTTT
.	TRBD2	TRBV29-1	TRBJ2-7	CSVGLAGRVEQYF	TGCAGCGTGGGACTAGCGGGAAGGGTCGAGCAGTACTTC
.	.	TRBV9	TRBJ1-3	CASSVAGVGSGNTIYF	TGTGCCAGCAGCGTAGCAGGGGTAGGCTCTGGAAACACCATATATTTT
once	.	TRBV9	TRBJ2-1	CASSVGGRISYNEQFF	TGTGCCAGCAGCGTAGGAGGACGGATATCCTACAATGAGCAGTTCTTC
once	.	TRBV5-1	TRBJ2-1	CASSWTESSYNEQFF	TGCGCCAGCAGCTGGACAGAGAGCTCCTACAATGAGCAGTTCTTC
.	.	TRBV6-5	TRBJ1-5	CASSAQQVGANF	TGTGCCAGCAGTGCCCAGCAGGTGGGCGCAAATTTT
.	.	TRBV11-2	TRBJ2-3	CASFRRDTSTDTQYF	TGTGCCAGCTTTAGACGGGATACGAGCACAGATACGCAGTATTTT
.	.	TRBV5-1	TRBJ1-6	CASSLVSGVVSSSYNSPLHF	TGCGCCAGCAGCTTGGTCTCAGGGGTCGTTTCTAGCTCCTATAATTCACCCCTCCACTTT
.	.	TRBV27	TRBJ2-5	CASSLWGSQETQYF	TGTGCCAGCAGTTTATGGGGGAGCCAAGAGACCCAGTACTTC
.	TRBD2	TRBV7-3	TRBJ2-3	CASSRLAGGPDTQYF	TGTGCCAGCAGCCGGCTAGCGGGGGGACCAGATACGCAGTATTTT
.	TRBD1	TRBV28	TRBJ2-5	CASSSRGRLETQYF	TGTGCCAGCAGTTCCAGGGGGCGCTTGGAGACCCAGTACTTC